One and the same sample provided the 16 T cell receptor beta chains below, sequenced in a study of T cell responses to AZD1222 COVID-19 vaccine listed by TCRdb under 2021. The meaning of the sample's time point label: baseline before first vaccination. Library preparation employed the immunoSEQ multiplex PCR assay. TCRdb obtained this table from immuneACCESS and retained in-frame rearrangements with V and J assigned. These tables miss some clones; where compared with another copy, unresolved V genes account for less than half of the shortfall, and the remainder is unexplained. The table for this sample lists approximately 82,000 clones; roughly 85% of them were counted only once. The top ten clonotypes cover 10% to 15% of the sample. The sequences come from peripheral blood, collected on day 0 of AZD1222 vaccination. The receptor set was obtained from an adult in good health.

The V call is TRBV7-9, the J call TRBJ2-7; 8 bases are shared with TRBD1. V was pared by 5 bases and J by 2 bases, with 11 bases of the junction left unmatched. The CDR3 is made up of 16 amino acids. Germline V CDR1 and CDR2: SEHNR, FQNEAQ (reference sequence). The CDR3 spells CASSLILGQGTYEQYF. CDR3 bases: TGTGCCAGCAGCCTAATATTAGGACAGGGTACCTACGAGCAGTACTTC.

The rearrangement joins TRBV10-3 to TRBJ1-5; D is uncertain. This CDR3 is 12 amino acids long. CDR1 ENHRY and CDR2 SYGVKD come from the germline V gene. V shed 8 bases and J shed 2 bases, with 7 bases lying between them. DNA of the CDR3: TGTGCCATCTCCGGGGGCAATCAGCCCCAGCATTTT. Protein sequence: CAISGGNQPQHF.

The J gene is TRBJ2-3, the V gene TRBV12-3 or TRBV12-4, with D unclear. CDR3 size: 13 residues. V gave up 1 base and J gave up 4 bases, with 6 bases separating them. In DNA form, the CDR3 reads TGTGCCAGCAGTTTAGAGACGGCAGATACGCAGTATTTT. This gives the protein CASSLETADTQYF.

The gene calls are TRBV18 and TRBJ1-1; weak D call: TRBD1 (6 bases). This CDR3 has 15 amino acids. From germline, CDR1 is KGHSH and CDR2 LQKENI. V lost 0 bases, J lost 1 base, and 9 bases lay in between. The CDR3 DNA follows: TGTGCCAGCTCACCACCGGGGACACCGAACACTGAAGCTTTCTTT. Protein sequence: CASSPPGTPNTEAFF. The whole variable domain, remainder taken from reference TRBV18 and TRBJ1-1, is NAGVMQNPRHLVRRRGQEARLRCSPMKGHSHVYWYRQLPEEGLKFMVYLQKENIIDESGMPKERFSAEFPKEGPSILRIQQVVRGDSAAYFCASSPPGTPNTEAFFGQGTRLTVV.

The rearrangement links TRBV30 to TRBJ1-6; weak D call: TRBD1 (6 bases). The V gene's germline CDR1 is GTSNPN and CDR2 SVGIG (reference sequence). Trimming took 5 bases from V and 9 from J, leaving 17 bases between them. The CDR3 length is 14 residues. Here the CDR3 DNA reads TGTGCCTGGTCCTTTCAGGGGAAGGGTTCACCCCTCCACTTT. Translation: CAWSFQGKGSPLHF.

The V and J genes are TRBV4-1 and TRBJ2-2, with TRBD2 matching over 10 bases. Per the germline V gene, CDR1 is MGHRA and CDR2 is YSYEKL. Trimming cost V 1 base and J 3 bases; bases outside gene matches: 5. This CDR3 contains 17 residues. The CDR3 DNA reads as TGCGCCAGCAGCCAAGTCAGTGGACTAGCGGACACCGGGGAGCTGTTTTTT. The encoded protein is CASSQVSGLADTGELFF.

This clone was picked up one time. CDR3 coding DNA: TGTGCCAGCAGCTCGTATGTAGTCACTGAAGCTTTCTTT. It specifies CASSSYVVTEAFF. The chain recombines TRBV7-2 with TRBJ1-1; D gene uncertain. The CDR3 totals 13 residues. Germline lookup yields CDR1 SGHTA and CDR2 FQGNSA. Trimming removed 4 bases at V and 4 bases at J, with 10 bases between.

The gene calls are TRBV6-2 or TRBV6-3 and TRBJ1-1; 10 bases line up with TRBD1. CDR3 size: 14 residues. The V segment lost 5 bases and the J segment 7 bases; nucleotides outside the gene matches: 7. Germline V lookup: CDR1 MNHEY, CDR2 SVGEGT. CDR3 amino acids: CASSETGGSGEAFF. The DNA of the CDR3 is TGTGCCAGCAGTGAGACAGGGGGCTCCGGTGAAGCTTTCTTT.

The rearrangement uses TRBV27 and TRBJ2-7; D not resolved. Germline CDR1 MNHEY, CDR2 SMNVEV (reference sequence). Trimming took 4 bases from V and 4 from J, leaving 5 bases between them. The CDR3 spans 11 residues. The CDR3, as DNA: TGTGCCAGCAGTTCTCTGTACGAGCAGTACTTC. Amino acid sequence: CASSSLYEQYF.

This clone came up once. The CDR3 loop is CAISPVGDAEAFF. CDR3 sequence (DNA): TGTGCCATCAGCCCAGTCGGGGACGCTGAAGCTTTCTTT. This sequence joins TRBV10-3 and TRBJ1-1, with D perhaps matching TRBD1 (5 bases). The CDR3 is 13 amino acids. Germline CDR1 ENHRY, CDR2 SYGVKD. V dropped 6 bases and J dropped 6 bases, with 14 bases sitting between them.

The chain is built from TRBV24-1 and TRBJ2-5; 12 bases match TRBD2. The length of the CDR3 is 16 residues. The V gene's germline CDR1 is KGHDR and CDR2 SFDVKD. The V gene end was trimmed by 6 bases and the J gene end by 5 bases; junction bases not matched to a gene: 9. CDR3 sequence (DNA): TGTGCCACCAGTCCTAGCGGGGGGGCCCCCGGGGAGACCCAGTACTTC. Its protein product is CATSPSGGAPGETQYF.

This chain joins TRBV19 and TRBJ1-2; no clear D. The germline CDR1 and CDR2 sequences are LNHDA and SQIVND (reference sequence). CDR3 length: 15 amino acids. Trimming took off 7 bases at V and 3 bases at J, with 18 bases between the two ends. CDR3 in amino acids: CASNLMEGGHYGYTF. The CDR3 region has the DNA TGTGCCAGTAACCTAATGGAGGGCGGACACTATGGCTACACCTTC.

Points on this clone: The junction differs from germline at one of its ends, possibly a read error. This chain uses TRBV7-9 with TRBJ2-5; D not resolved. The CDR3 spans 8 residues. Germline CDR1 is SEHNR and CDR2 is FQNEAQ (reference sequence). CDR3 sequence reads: CASSLGHF. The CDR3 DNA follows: TGTGCCAGCAGCCTAGGTCACTTC. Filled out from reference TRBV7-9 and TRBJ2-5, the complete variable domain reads DTGVSQNPRHKITKRGQNVTFRCDPISEHNRLYWYRQTLGQGPEFLTYFQNEAQLEKSRLLSDRFSAERPKGSFSTLEIQRTEQGDSAMYLCASSLGHFGPGTRLLVL.

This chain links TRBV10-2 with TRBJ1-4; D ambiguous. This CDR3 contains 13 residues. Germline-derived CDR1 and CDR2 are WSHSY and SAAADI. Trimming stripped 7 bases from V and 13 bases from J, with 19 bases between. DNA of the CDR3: TGCGCCAGCACGGACCCTGCGGAGGGTGGACTGTTTTTT. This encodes CASTDPAEGGLFF.

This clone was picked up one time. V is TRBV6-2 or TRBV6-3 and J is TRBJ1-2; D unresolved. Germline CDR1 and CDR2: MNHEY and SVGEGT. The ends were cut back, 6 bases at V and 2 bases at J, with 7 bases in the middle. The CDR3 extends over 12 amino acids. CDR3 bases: TGTGCCAGCAGCGTCATCAACTATGGCTACACCTTC. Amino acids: CASSVINYGYTF.

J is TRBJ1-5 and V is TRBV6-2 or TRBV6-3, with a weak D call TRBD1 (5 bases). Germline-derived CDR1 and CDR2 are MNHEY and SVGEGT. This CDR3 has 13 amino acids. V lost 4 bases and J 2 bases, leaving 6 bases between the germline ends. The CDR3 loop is CASSLQGNQPQHF. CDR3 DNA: TGTGCCAGCAGTTTACAGGGCAATCAGCCCCAGCATTTT.